This T cell receptor (beta chain) was sequenced during a study of blood T cell repertoires in COVID-19. At the level of the study: COVID-19 samples, acute and convalescent, were from the United States, Italy and Spain. PBMCs, B-cell-depleted T cells, or T cells provided the cDNA or gDNA that made up the material.

Original data processing: By means of reference gene primer amplification, nucleated cell counts were estimated. Data came from immunoSEQ multiplex PCR; TCRdb stores just in-frame clones and leaves some out. V and J calls and clone size are those listed in that table; D and trimming were worked out from the DNA. The data show under 300,000 clones, over 80% seen once. CDR1 SGHRS and CDR2 YFSETQ come from the germline V gene. With 4 bases clipped from V and 3 bases from J, the junction kept 6 bases outside the gene matches. The length of the CDR3 is 16 residues. The chain links TRBV5-1 to TRBJ2-7, with 14 nucleotides matching TRBD2. This sequence originates from a woman in her thirties or forties who had recovered from COVID-19. The sample taken for sequencing was peripheral blood. The CDR3 coding sequence is TGCGCCAGCAGCAGAGGTGGACTAGCGGGGGGCTACGAGCAGTACTTC. It is translated as CASSRGGLAGGYEQYF.